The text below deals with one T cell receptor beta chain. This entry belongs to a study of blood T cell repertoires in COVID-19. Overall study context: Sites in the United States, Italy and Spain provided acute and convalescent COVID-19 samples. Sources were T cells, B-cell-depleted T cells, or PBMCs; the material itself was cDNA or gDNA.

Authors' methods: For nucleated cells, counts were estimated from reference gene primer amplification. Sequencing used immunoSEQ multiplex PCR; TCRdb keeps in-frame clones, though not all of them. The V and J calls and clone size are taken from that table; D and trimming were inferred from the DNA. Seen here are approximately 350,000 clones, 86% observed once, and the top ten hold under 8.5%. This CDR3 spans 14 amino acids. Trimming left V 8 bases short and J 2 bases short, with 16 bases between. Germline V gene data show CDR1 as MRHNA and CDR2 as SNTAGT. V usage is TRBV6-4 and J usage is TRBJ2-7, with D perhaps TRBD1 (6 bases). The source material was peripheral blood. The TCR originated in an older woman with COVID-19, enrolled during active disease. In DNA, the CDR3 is TGTGCCAGCTTAACAGGGAGAGGGACCTACGAGCAGTACTTC. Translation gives CASLTGRGTYEQYF.